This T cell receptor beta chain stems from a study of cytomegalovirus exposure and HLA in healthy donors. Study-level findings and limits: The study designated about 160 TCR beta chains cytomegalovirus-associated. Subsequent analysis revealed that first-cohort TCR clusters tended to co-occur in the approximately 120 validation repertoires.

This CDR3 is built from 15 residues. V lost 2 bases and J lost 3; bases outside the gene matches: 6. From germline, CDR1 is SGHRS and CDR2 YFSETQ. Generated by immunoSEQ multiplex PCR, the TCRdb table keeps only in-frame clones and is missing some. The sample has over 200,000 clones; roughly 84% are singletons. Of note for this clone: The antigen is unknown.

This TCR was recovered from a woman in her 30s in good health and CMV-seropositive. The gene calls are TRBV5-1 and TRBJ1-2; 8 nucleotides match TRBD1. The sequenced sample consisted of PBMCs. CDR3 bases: TGCGCCAGCAGCTTCGGCGGACAGGGCCACTATGGCTACACCTTC. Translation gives CASSFGGQGHYGYTF.